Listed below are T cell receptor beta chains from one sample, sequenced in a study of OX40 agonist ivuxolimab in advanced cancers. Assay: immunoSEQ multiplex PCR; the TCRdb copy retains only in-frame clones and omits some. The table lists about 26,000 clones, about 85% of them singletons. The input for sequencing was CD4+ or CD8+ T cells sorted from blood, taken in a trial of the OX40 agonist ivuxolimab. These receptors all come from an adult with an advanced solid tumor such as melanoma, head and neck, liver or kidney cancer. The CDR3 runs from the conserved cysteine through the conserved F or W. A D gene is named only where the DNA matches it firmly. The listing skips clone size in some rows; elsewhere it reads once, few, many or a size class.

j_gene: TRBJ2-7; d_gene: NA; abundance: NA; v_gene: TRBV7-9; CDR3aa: CASSLAGSPYEQYF; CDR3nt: TGTGCCAGCAGCTTAGCAGGGTCCCCCTACGAGCAGTACTTC
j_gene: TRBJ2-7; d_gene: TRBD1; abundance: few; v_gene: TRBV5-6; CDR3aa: CASSLYGTGVYEQYF; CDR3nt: TGTGCCAGCAGCTTGTATGGGACAGGGGTTTACGAGCAGTACTTC
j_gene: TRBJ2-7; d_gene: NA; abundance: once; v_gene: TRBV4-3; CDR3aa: CASSQEPPGVKAYEQYF; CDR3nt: TGCGCCAGCAGCCAAGAACCCCCAGGGGTCAAAGCCTACGAGCAGTACTTC
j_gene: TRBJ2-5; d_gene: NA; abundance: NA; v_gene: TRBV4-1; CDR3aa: CASSQGRWETQYF; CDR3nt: TGCGCCAGCAGCCAGGGGAGATGGGAGACCCAGTACTTC
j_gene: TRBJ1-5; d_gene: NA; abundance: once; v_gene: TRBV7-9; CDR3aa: CASSSIQGSNQPQHF; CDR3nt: TGTGCCAGCAGCTCGATCCAGGGTAGCAATCAGCCCCAGCATTTT
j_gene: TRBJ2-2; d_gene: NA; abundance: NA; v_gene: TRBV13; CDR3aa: CASSSSLNGELFF; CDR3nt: TGTGCCAGCAGCTCTTCATTGAACGGGGAGCTGTTTTTT
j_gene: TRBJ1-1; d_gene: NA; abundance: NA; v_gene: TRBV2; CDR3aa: CASKSSGDYTEAFF; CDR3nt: TGTGCCAGCAAAAGTTCAGGAGATTACACTGAAGCTTTCTTT
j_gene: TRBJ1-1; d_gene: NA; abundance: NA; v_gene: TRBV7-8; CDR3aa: CASSFGGDTEAFF; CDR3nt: TGTGCCAGCAGCTTCGGTGGGGACACTGAAGCTTTCTTT
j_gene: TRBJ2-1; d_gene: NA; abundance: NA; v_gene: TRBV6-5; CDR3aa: CASSYRTYNEQFF; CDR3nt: TGTGCCAGCAGTTACAGGACGTACAATGAGCAGTTCTTC
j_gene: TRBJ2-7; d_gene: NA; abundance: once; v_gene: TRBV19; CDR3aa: CASSIASGAPNAYEQYF; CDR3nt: TGTGCCAGTAGTATTGCTTCCGGGGCACCCAACGCCTACGAGCAGTACTTC
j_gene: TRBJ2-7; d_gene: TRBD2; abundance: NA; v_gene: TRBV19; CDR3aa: CASSLGLAALQYF; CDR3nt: TGTGCCAGTAGTCTTGGACTAGCGGCCCTACAGTACTTC
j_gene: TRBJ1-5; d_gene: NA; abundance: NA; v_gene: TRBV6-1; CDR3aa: CASSELAGHSNQPQHF; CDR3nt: TGTGCCAGCAGTGAATTGGCCGGCCATAGCAATCAGCCCCAGCATTTT
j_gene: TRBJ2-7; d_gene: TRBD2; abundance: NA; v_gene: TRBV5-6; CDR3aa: CASSFSGSSYEQYF; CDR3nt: TGTGCCAGCAGCTTTAGCGGGAGCTCCTACGAGCAGTACTTC
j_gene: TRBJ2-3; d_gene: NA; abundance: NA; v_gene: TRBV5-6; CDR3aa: CASSLELFTDTQYF; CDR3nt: TGTGCCAGCAGCTTGGAACTTTTCACAGATACGCAGTATTTT
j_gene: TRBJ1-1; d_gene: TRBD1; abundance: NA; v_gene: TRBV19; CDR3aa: CASSPRQGMGTEAFF; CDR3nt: TGTGCCAGTAGTCCACGACAGGGGATGGGCACTGAAGCTTTCTTT
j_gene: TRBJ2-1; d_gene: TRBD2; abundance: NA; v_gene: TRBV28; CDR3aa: CASSLVAGPNNEQFF; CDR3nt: TGTGCCAGCAGTTTAGTAGCGGGACCTAACAATGAGCAGTTCTTC
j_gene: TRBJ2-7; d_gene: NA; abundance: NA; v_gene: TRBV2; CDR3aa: CASLRAGSYEQYF; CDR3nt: TGTGCCAGCCTACGGGCCGGCTCCTACGAGCAGTACTTC
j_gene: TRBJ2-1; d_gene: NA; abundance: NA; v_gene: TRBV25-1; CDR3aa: CASSPRTGAYEQFF; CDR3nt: TGTGCCAGCAGCCCGCGGACGGGGGCATATGAGCAGTTCTTC
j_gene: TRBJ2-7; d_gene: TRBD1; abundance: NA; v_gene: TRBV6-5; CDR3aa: CASSPGTGFEQYF; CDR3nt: TGTGCCAGCAGCCCCGGGACAGGGTTCGAGCAGTACTTC
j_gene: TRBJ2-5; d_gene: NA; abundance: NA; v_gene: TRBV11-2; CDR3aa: CASSPGLQETQYF; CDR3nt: TGTGCCAGCAGCCCGGGTTTACAAGAGACCCAGTACTTC
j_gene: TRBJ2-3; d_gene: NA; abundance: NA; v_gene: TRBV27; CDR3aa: CASSPGMGTQYF; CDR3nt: TGTGCCAGCAGTCCCGGGATGGGTACGCAGTATTTT
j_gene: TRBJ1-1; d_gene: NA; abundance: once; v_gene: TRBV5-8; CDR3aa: CASSLLRLSRTEAFF; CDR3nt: TGTGCCAGCAGCCTCTTGCGGTTGAGTCGCACTGAAGCTTTCTTT
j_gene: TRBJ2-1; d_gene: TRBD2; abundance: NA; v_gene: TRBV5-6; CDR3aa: CASSWGTNNEQFF; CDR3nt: TGTGCCAGCAGCTGGGGGACTAACAATGAGCAGTTCTTC
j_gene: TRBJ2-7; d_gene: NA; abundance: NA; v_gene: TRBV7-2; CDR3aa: CASSRGSYEQYF; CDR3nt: TGTGCCAGCAGCAGGGGGTCCTACGAGCAGTACTTC
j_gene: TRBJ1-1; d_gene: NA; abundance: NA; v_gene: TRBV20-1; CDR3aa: CSAIGPTEAFF; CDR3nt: TGCAGTGCTATTGGGCCCACTGAAGCTTTCTTT
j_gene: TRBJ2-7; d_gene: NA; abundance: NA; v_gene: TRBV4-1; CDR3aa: CASSQETTRTFEQYF; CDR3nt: TGCGCCAGCAGCCAAGAAACGACACGGACCTTCGAGCAGTACTTC
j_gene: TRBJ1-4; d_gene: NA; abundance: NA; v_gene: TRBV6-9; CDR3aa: CASSYAGAEKLFF; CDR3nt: TGTGCCAGCAGTTACGCCGGGGCGGAAAAACTGTTTTTT
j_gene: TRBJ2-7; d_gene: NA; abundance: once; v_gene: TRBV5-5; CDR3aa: CASSLSQALRGYEQYF; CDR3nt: TGTGCCAGCAGCTTGAGCCAGGCTTTGAGGGGCTACGAGCAGTACTTC
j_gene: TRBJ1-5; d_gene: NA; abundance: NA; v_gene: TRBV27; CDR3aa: CASSLTGNLYSNQPQHF; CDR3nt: TGTGCCAGCAGCCTCACAGGGAACCTCTATAGCAATCAGCCCCAGCATTTT
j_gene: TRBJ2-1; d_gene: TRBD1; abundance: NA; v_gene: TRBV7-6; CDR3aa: CASSLGTGASNEQFF; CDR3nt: TGTGCCAGCAGCTTAGGGACAGGGGCTTCCAATGAGCAGTTCTTC
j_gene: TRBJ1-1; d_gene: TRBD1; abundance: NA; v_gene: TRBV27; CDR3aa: CASSSLGTGGYLPEAFF; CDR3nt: TGTGCCAGCAGTTCGCTAGGGACAGGGGGCTATTTACCTGAAGCTTTCTTT
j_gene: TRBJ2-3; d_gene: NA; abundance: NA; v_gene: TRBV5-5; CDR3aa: CASSSGITDTQYF; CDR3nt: TGTGCCAGCAGCTCGGGGATCACAGATACGCAGTATTTT
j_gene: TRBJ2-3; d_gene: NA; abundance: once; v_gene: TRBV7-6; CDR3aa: CASSLAVLGDTQYF; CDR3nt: TGTGCCAGCAGCTTGGCGGTCCTGGGTGACACGCAGTATTTT
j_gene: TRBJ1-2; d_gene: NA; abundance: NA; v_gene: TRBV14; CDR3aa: CASSQDRLSNYGYTF; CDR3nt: TGTGCCAGCAGCCAAGATCGGCTGTCTAACTATGGCTACACCTTC
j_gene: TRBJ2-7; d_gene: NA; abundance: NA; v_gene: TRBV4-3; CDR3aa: CASSDRDTSYEQYF; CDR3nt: TGCGCCAGCAGCGACCGGGACACCTCCTACGAGCAGTACTTC
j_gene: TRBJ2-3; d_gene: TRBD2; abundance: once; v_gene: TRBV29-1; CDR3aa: CSVDELAGPDTQYF; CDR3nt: TGCAGCGTTGACGAGCTAGCGGGACCAGATACGCAGTATTTT
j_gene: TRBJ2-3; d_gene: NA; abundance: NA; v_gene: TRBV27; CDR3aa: CASSFPPPDTQYF; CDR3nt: TGTGCCAGCAGTTTTCCCCCCCCCGATACGCAGTATTTT
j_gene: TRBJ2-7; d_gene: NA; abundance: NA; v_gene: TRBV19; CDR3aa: CASSGNTHEQYF; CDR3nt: TGTGCCAGTAGTGGTAACACCCACGAGCAGTACTTC
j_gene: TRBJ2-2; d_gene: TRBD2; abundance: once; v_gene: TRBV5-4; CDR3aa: CASSATSGLNTGELFF; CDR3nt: TGTGCCAGCAGCGCAACTAGCGGTCTTAACACCGGGGAGCTGTTTTTT
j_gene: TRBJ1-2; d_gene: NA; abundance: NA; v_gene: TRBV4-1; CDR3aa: CASSQGGGYTF; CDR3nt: TGCGCCAGCAGCCAAGGGGGTGGCTACACCTTC
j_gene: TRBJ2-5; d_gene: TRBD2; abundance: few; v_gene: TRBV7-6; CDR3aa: CASSPNSGNGRIGETQYF; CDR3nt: TGTGCCAGCAGCCCGAATAGCGGGAATGGTAGGATCGGAGAGACCCAGTACTTC
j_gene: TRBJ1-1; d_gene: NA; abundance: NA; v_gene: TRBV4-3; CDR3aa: CASSQDGFGITEAFF; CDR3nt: TGCGCCAGCAGCCAAGACGGATTCGGGATCACTGAAGCTTTCTTT
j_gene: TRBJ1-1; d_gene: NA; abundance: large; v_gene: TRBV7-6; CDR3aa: CASSSGETNTEAFF; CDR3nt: TGTGCCAGCAGCTCTGGGGAGACGAACACTGAAGCTTTCTTT
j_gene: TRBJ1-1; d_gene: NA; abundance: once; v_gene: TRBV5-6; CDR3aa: CASSLTPGTVRIEAFF; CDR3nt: TGTGCCAGCAGCTTGACCCCCGGAACCGTTCGGATTGAAGCTTTCTTT
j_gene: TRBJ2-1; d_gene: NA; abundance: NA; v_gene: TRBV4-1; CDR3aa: CASSQGMGQFF; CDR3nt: TGCGCCAGCAGCCAAGGCATGGGGCAGTTCTTC
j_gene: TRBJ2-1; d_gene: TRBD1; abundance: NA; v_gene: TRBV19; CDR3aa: CATRQGYNEQFF; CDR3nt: TGTGCCACCAGACAGGGATACAATGAGCAGTTCTTC
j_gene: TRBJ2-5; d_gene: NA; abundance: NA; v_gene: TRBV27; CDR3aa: CASSSTDGLRRETQYF; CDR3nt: TGTGCCAGCAGTTCAACCGACGGACTTCGGAGGGAGACCCAGTACTTC
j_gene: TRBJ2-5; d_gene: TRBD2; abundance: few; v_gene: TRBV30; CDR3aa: CAWSDPGLAGETQYF; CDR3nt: TGTGCCTGGAGCGACCCGGGACTAGCGGGAGAGACCCAGTACTTC
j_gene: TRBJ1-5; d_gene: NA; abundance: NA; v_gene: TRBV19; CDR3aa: CASNPEGDSNQPQHF; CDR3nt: TGTGCCAGTAACCCCGAGGGGGATAGCAATCAGCCCCAGCATTTT
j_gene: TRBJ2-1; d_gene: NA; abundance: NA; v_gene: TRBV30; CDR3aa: CAWSTYNEQFF; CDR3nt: TGTGCCTGGAGTACCTACAATGAGCAGTTCTTC
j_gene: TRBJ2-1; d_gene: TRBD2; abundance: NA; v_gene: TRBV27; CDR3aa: CASSSPGTSGSLSYNEQFF; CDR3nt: TGTGCCAGCAGTTCCCCCGGGACTAGCGGGAGCTTATCCTACAATGAGCAGTTCTTC
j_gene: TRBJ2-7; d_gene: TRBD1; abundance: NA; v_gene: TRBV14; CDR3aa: CASSQWNLRGTAYEQYF; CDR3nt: TGTGCCAGCAGCCAGTGGAACCTCAGGGGGACAGCCTACGAGCAGTACTTC
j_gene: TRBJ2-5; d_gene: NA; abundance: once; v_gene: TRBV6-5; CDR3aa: CASSLLGTPFEQYF; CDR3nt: TGTGCCAGCAGTCTTCTAGGGACCCCCTTTGAGCAGTACTTC